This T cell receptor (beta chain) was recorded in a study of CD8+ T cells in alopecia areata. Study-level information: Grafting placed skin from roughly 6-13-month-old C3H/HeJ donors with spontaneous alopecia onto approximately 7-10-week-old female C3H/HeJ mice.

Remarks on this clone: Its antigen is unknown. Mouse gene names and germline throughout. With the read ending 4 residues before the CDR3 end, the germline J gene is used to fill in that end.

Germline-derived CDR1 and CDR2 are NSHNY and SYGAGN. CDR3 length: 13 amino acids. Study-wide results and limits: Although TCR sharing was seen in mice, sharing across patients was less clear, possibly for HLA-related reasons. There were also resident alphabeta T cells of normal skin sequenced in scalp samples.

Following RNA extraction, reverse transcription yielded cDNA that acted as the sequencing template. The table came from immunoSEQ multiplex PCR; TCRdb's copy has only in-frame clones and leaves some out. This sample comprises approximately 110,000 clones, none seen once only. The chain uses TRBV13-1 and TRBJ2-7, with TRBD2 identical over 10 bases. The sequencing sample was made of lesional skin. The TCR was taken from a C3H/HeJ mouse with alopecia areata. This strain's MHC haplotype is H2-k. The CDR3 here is CASTPGLGYEQYF. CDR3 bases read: TGTGCCAGCACCCCGGGACTGGGGTAT.